One and the same sample provided the 25 T cell receptor beta chains below, sequenced in a study of blood T cell repertoires in COVID-19. Some clones are missing from TCRdb's copy, which holds only in-frame ones; the method was immunoSEQ multiplex PCR. The sample lists some 200,000 clones; roughly four fifths were seen once. The sequencing sample was made of peripheral blood. These receptors came from a woman aged 35 to 49 with acute or convalescent COVID-19.

The chain couples TRBV5-1 to TRBJ1-2; D is uncertain. V gave up 0 bases and J gave up 11 bases, with 17 bases separating them. Germline V lookup: CDR1 SGHRS, CDR2 YFSETQ. CDR3 length: 14 amino acids. This CDR3 reads CASSLGSGSFGYTF. In DNA, the CDR3 is TGCGCCAGCAGCTTGGGTTCGGGTAGCTTCGGATACACCTTC.

The J gene is TRBJ1-2, the V gene TRBV27; 8 bases fit TRBD1. J gave up 2 bases and V 10 bases, and 6 bases lay outside the gene matches. Germline CDR1 is MNHEY and CDR2 is SMNVEV (reference sequence). This CDR3 has 13 amino acids. The CDR3 is CATGQGVNYGYTF. The CDR3 nucleotides are TGTGCCACCGGACAGGGTGTAAACTATGGCTACACCTTC.

This clone was counted a single time. This chain uses TRBV5-8 with TRBJ1-1, with D unresolved. The CDR3 covers 14 residues. V was clipped by 0 bases and J by 5 bases, with 11 bases between them. Germline loops: CDR1 SGHTS, CDR2 YDEGEE. The CDR3 bases are TGTGCCAGCAGCTTGGGTGGAGGGCGGACTGAAGCTTTCTTT. Residues: CASSLGGGRTEAFF.

This clone was found a few times. The V and J genes are TRBV12-3 or TRBV12-4 and TRBJ1-2, with 9 bases that match TRBD1. CDR3 length equals 13 residues. Unmatched junction bases numbered 5, after V lost 6 bases and J lost 6 bases. CDR3: CASSLQGAHGYTF. CDR3 sequence (DNA): TGTGCCAGCAGCCTACAGGGGGCTCATGGCTACACCTTC.

The chain couples TRBV3-1 (or the pseudogene TRBV3-2) to TRBJ1-4; the match to TRBD1 covers 9 bases. Germline V lookup: CDR1 LGHDT, CDR2 YNNKEL (reference sequence). The CDR3 loop spans 13 amino acids. V was clipped by 8 bases and J by 7 bases; unmatched bases: 5. The DNA of the CDR3 is TGTGCCAGCGGCGACAGGGGGGGTGAAAAACTGTTTTTT. It is translated as CASGDRGGEKLFF.

This chain links TRBV11-2 with TRBJ2-7, with D perhaps matching TRBD2 (5 bases). The CDR3 extends over 15 amino acids. Trimming cost V 0 bases and J 3 bases, with 12 bases left between them. Germline V gives CDR1 SGHAT, CDR2 FQNNGV. The CDR3 here is CASSLDRGPGYEQYF. The CDR3 nucleotides are TGTGCCAGCAGCTTAGATCGGGGTCCGGGCTACGAGCAGTACTTC.

The chain links TRBV12-3 or TRBV12-4 to TRBJ1-2; 9 bases are shared with TRBD1. The CDR3 is 13 amino acids. V gave up 6 bases and J gave up 8 bases; unmatched junction bases: 7. The CDR3 DNA sequence: TGTGCCAGCAGCGGACAGGGGACCTTAGGCTACACCTTC. This translates into CASSGQGTLGYTF.

The chain carries TRBV12-3 or TRBV12-4 and TRBJ2-2, with D uncertain. V shed 3 bases and J shed 14 bases, with 10 bases lying between them. CDR3 length: 11 amino acids. The CDR3 DNA is TGTGCCAGCAGTTTGAGCCCTGTACTGTTTTTT. The encoded protein is CASSLSPVLFF.

This clone was seen a few times. The CDR3 DNA reads as TGTGCCAGCAGCCCACAGAGGGCTAATTCACCCCTCCACTTT. Its translation is CASSPQRANSPLHF. The rearrangement uses TRBV2 and TRBJ1-6, with D unclear. Between the trimmed V and J ends, which lost 6 bases and 6 bases, there was a span of 12 bases. Germline CDR1 SNHLY, CDR2 FYNNEI. There are 14 residues in the CDR3.

The chain combines TRBV7-8 with TRBJ1-2; no reliable D call. Trimming cost V 2 bases and J 8 bases, with 18 bases left between them. Per the germline V gene, CDR1 is SGHVS and CDR2 is FQNEAQ. CDR3 size: 15 residues. CDR3 amino acids: CASSLSAGSGGGYTF. Here the CDR3 DNA reads TGTGCCAGCAGCTTATCGGCCGGGAGTGGCGGGGGCTACACCTTC.

The chain joins TRBV18 to TRBJ2-7; 11 bases are a match to TRBD2. The J segment lost 0 bases and the V segment lost 3 bases, leaving 1 base of the junction unmatched. CDR1 is KGHSH, CDR2 LQKENI, per germline. CDR3 length: 15 residues. The CDR3 bases are TGTGCCAGCTCACCGGGACTAGCGGACTCCTACGAGCAGTACTTC. Its translation is CASSPGLADSYEQYF.

This rearrangement joins TRBV19 to TRBJ1-5; D uncertain. V was cut by 8 bases and J by 0 bases, with 17 bases left in between. Germline values: CDR1 LNHDA, CDR2 SQIVND (reference sequence). The CDR3 length is 16 residues. CDR3 sequence reads: CASLPWAEYSNQPQHF. DNA for the CDR3: TGTGCCAGTCTCCCCTGGGCAGAATATAGCAATCAGCCCCAGCATTTT. The variable domain in full, with the rest retrieved from reference TRBV19 and TRBJ1-5, is DGGITQSPKYLFRKEGQNVTLSCEQNLNHDAMYWYRQDPGQGLRLIYYSQIVNDFQKGDIAEGYSVSREKKESFPLTVTSAQKNPTAFYLCASLPWAEYSNQPQHFGDGTRLSIL.

The count of this clone is one. The rearrangement uses TRBV7-9 and TRBJ1-4; 7 bases are a match to TRBD1. V trimming: 5 bases; J trimming: 8 bases; junction bases outside the gene matches: 8. CDR3 length: 14 residues. The germline V gene encodes CDR1 SEHNR and CDR2 FQNEAQ (reference sequence). DNA of the CDR3: TGTGCCAGCAGCATGGGACAGTCTGGGGAAAAACTGTTTTTT. This codes for CASSMGQSGEKLFF.

The chain joins TRBV20-1 to TRBJ1-5, with D hard to call. This CDR3 region has 12 residues. Trimming cost V 3 bases and J 0 bases, with 3 bases left between them. Germline V gene lookup returns CDR1 DFQATT and CDR2 SNEGSKA (reference sequence). The CDR3 protein is CSASYSNQPQHF. DNA for the CDR3: TGCAGTGCTAGTTATAGCAATCAGCCCCAGCATTTT.

Only one count was recorded for this clone. The rearrangement uses TRBV19 and TRBJ1-5; 11 bases map to TRBD1. Germline CDR1 and CDR2: LNHDA and SQIVND (reference sequence). This CDR3 spans 16 amino acids. Trimming at V came to 5 bases and at J to 5 bases, leaving 8 bases not matched to a gene. The DNA for the CDR3 is TGTGCCAGTAGTGCAGAAGGACAGGGGGCCTATCAGCCCCAGCATTTT. It translates to CASSAEGQGAYQPQHF. Drawing the rest from reference TRBV19 and TRBJ1-5, the complete variable domain is DGGITQSPKYLFRKEGQNVTLSCEQNLNHDAMYWYRQDPGQGLRLIYYSQIVNDFQKGDIAEGYSVSREKKESFPLTVTSAQKNPTAFYLCASSAEGQGAYQPQHFGDGTRLSIL.

V gene TRBV18 combines with J gene TRBJ1-1; the D gene is possibly TRBD1 (5 bases). Trimming took off 1 base at V and 3 bases at J, with 15 bases between the two ends. Germline values: CDR1 KGHSH, CDR2 LQKENI. The CDR3 covers 16 residues. CDR3 nucleotides: TGTGCCAGCTCACCACGGGCCGGGGGGAGCGACACTGAAGCTTTCTTT. Residues: CASSPRAGGSDTEAFF.

The chain carries TRBV6-5 and TRBJ2-3; 8 positions match TRBD2. Germline lookup yields CDR1 MNHEY and CDR2 SVGAGI. CDR3 length equals 15 residues. Trimming took 5 bases from V and 8 from J; bases not matched to a gene: 12. The CDR3 loop reads CASSPPRAGAGTQYF. The DNA for the CDR3 is TGTGCCAGCAGTCCCCCCAGAGCGGGAGCTGGTACGCAGTATTTT.

The chain uses TRBV5-1 and TRBJ1-5; D is perhaps TRBD1 (6 bases). Germline V lookup: CDR1 SGHRS, CDR2 YFSETQ. V lost 5 bases, J lost 4 bases, and 13 bases lay in between. The CDR3 contains 14 residues. The DNA for the CDR3 is TGCGCCAGCAGTCCAGGGGACGGGAATCAGCCCCAGCATTTT. Its translation: CASSPGDGNQPQHF. Using reference TRBV5-1 and TRBJ1-5 for the parts outside the CDR3, the full variable domain is KAGVTQTPRYLIKTRGQQVTLSCSPISGHRSVSWYQQTPGQGLQFLFEYFSETQRNKGNFPGRFSGRQFSNSRSEMNVSTLELGDSALYLCASSPGDGNQPQHFGDGTRLSIL.

This clone was seen only once. V is TRBV27 and J is TRBJ1-5; 7 nucleotides align to TRBD1. The V gene's germline CDR1 is MNHEY and CDR2 SMNVEV (reference sequence). The V and J ends lost 4 bases and 6 bases, in that order; junction bases with no gene match: 15. The CDR3 is 17 residues long. CDR3 in amino acids: CASSSRGMTGLGQPQHF. CDR3 nucleotides: TGTGCCAGCAGTTCAAGGGGTATGACAGGGTTAGGTCAGCCCCAGCATTTT.

This sequence joins TRBV6-6 and TRBJ1-2, with TRBD1 matching over 7 bases. Germline V gene sequence: CDR1 MNHNY, CDR2 SVGAGI (reference sequence). This CDR3 contains 14 residues. Trimming removed 5 bases from V and 4 bases from J; junction bases left unmatched: 7. DNA of the CDR3: TGTGCCAGCAGTCGTGAGGGGGCGGCCTATGGCTACACCTTC. Its translation is CASSREGAAYGYTF.

This clone came up a few times. The germline gene is not matched at one end of the junction; a read error may be the cause. The V call is TRBV27, the J call TRBJ1-1; tentative D call: TRBD1 (5 bases). The CDR3 is 14 residues long. The germline gives CDR1 MNHEY, CDR2 SMNVEV (reference sequence). As DNA, the CDR3 is TGTGCCAGCAGTTTACGTGGGGCGAACGCTGAAGCTTTCTTT. Translation: CASSLRGANAEAFF.

The CDR3 DNA reads TGTGCCAGCAGCCAATTAGATCCCGGGGGTGCGAGAGGCTACACCTTC. Protein: CASSQLDPGGARGYTF. This rearrangement joins TRBV3-1 (or the pseudogene TRBV3-2) to TRBJ1-2; TRBD1 might be the D (5 bases). V gave up 2 bases and J gave up 8 bases, with 21 bases separating them. The CDR3 has 16 residues. CDR1 LGHDT and CDR2 YNNKEL come from the germline V gene (reference sequence).

For the CDR3, the DNA is TGTGCCACCAGCACCGACAGGGGTCATAATTCACCCCTCCACTTT. Encoded protein: CATSTDRGHNSPLHF. The gene calls are TRBV15 and TRBJ1-6; 8 bases match TRBD1. Germline V gene lookup returns CDR1 LNHNV and CDR2 YYDKDF (reference sequence). The V segment lost 4 bases and the J segment 5 bases; nucleotides outside the gene matches: 4. There are 15 residues in the CDR3.

The chain couples TRBV18 to TRBJ1-3; no reliable D call. V was cut by 2 bases and J by 0 bases, with 11 bases left in between. Germline values: CDR1 KGHSH, CDR2 LQKENI. CDR3 length: 16 residues. As DNA, the CDR3 is TGTGCCAGCTCACCAGAGGCCACCGGCTCTGGAAACACCATATATTTT. It is translated as CASSPEATGSGNTIYF.

The V and J genes are TRBV19 and TRBJ2-7; D is perhaps TRBD1 (5 bases). The CDR3 extends over 11 amino acids. Germline V gene lookup returns CDR1 LNHDA and CDR2 SQIVND (reference sequence). Trimming left V 10 bases short and J 4 bases short, with 11 bases between. The CDR3 nucleotides are TGTGCCACCGGCCAGGGTTACGAGCAGTACTTC. Residues: CATGQGYEQYF.